A single T cell receptor (beta chain) is shown here with its context. Antigen unknown. V was shortened by 6 bases and J by 11 bases, with 13 bases between the two germline ends. The CDR3 has 11 residues. Germline CDR1 MNHEY, CDR2 SVGAGI. This record comes from a study of T-cell memory formation after mild COVID-19. Study outcomes and limitations: Mainly in CM and EM were contracting CD4+ clones; CD8+ were in EMRA.

Barcoded TCR alpha and TCR beta cDNA libraries with UMIs came from 5'RACE using constant-segment primers. TCRdb passed the 5' RACE reads through MiXCR, listing each CDR3 protein once. The sample contains some 490,000 distinct CDR3 sequences, around a sixth of which appear only once. Sequenced material: PBMCs or a T cell subset sorted from them (not recorded which). The chain couples TRBV6-5 to TRBJ2-5; D is ambiguous. This TCR derives from an adult woman who had mild COVID-19 (a few samples of this study predate the infection). Cell type and time point are not known. The CDR3 spells CASSQGPIQYF. The CDR3 DNA reads TGTGCCAGCAGCCAAGGGCCGATTCAGTACTTC.